The present TCR beta chain was sequenced within a study of blood T cell repertoires in COVID-19. Whole-study context: Donors in the United States, Italy and Spain gave samples during acute or convalescent COVID-19. PBMCs, B-cell-depleted T cells, or T cells were the source of the cDNA or gDNA that made up the material.

Sequencing used immunoSEQ multiplex PCR; TCRdb keeps in-frame clones, though not all of them. The data contain tens of thousands of clones, 88% of them singletons. Per the germline V gene, CDR1 is SGHRS and CDR2 is YFSETQ. The V end lost 5 bases, the J end lost 3 bases, and 11 bases lay between the germline ends. The CDR3 totals 14 residues. The source material was peripheral blood. V is TRBV5-1 and J is TRBJ1-4; the D is unclear. This receptor was taken from a man aged 45 to 65 with acute or convalescent COVID-19. CDR3 in DNA: TGCGCCAGCAGGTCTACCCTCTCTAATGAAAAACTGTTTTTT. Protein: CASRSTLSNEKLFF.